These T cell receptor beta chains were read from a single sample in a study of CXCR3-negative and CXCR3-positive naive CD8 T cells. TCRdb reprocessed the 5' RACE reads, with one entry per CDR3 protein and no DNA. Seen in this sample are 75,000 to 90,000 distinct CDR3 sequences; the ten most common clones hold approximately 0.6%. Sequenced: naive CXCR3+ CD8+ T cells from blood. These receptors originate from a human donor in good health. Some clones in this sample may be carry-over from other donors' samples. CDR3s include the opening cysteine and the closing phenylalanine or tryptophan.

TRBJ1-2 | TRBV7-6 | 15 | CASSGRISWEYGYTF
TRBJ2-7 | TRBV2 | 13 | CASRLAGLYEQYF
TRBJ1-1 | TRBV29-1 | 12 | CSVFDREAEAFF
TRBJ1-6 | TRBV29-1 | 16 | CSVEDLGTDYNSPLHF
TRBJ2-5 | TRBV6-5 | 15 | CASSRHIADQETQYF
TRBJ1-2 | TRBV27 | 14 | CASSPMTGGYGYTF
TRBJ2-2 | TRBV5-1 | 18 | CASSFGTAFPSNTGELFF
TRBJ2-7 | TRBV9 | 14 | CASSPLLAGIEQYF
TRBJ1-2 | TRBV29-1 | 13 | CSVDYKGNNGYTF
TRBJ2-2 | TRBV5-4 | 12 | CASSWLRGELFF
TRBJ2-1 | TRBV28 | 13 | CAHSWADYNEQFF
TRBJ2-1 | TRBV20-1 | 17 | CSARAKREGRSRNEQFF
TRBJ2-4 | TRBV5-1 | 13 | CASSRGSKNIQYF
TRBJ1-1 | TRBV4-1 | 14 | CASSQDGGATQKLF
TRBJ2-3 | TRBV10-3 | 15 | CATGGRGQLTDTQYF
TRBJ1-1 | TRBV12-3/TRBV12-4 | 13 | CASSLSQNTEAFF
TRBJ2-7 | TRBV29-1 | 13 | CSVVAGRAYEQYF
TRBJ2-7 | TRBV9 | 14 | CASSAPGTGDEQYF
TRBJ2-2 | TRBV7-6 | 20 | CASSSGLAGVLVANTGELFF
TRBJ2-7 | TRBV5-1 | 14 | CASSLPDRYYEQYF
TRBJ2-1 | TRBV7-3 | 19 | CASSLGYPSWREGRGEQFF
TRBJ2-7 | TRBV9 | 13 | CASSPGAAYEQYF
TRBJ2-2 | TRBV12-3/TRBV12-4 | 15 | CASSLGVLVTGELFF
TRBJ2-7 | TRBV9 | 15 | CASSVGGRAADEQYF
TRBJ2-2 | TRBV23-1 | 11 | CASSLWGELFF
TRBJ1-1 | TRBV13 | 12 | CASSLGETEAFF
TRBJ2-2 | TRBV5-1 | 15 | CASSRRESNTGELFF
TRBJ1-2 | TRBV20-1 | 14 | CSAGPGTGYYGYTF
TRBJ2-1 | TRBV18 | 17 | CASSPMTGGRPGDEQFF
TRBJ2-3 | TRBV27 | 15 | CASSLWTSATDTQYF
TRBJ2-5 | TRBV6-5 | 17 | CASSYSSLAGAGETQYF
TRBJ2-5 | TRBV4-3 | 15 | CASSQDVGEGETQYF
TRBJ2-1 | TRBV12-3/TRBV12-4 | 13 | CASSLAGFNEQFF
TRBJ2-1 | TRBV24-1 | 13 | CAIAASSYNEQFF
TRBJ2-7 | TRBV28 | 11 | CASARSYEQYF
TRBJ2-1 | TRBV19 | 15 | CASSSGWQGHTEQFF
TRBJ1-5 | TRBV19 | 13 | CAIAPQANQPQHF
TRBJ1-5 | TRBV21-1 | 14 | CARPWAGRNQPQHF
TRBJ2-7 | TRBV20-1 | 13 | CSGPTGEGDEQYF
TRBJ2-1 | TRBV27 | 17 | CASSPRGQWNAYNEQFF
TRBJ2-7 | TRBV19 | 14 | CASSMGEEGGEQYF